The 27 T cell receptor beta chains listed next were all sequenced from one sample in a study of blood T cell repertoires in COVID-19. Here immunoSEQ multiplex PCR was the method, and the copy in TCRdb shows in-frame clones only, minus some. The sample contains approximately 240,000 clones, around 90% of which appear only once. The sequenced sample was PBMCs or T cells enriched from blood (not recorded which). These receptors were collected from a woman aged 25-40 years with acute COVID-19.

This clone occurred once. V and J are TRBV6-6 and TRBJ2-1, with D possibly being TRBD2 (6 bases). V shed 7 bases and J shed 5 bases, with 12 bases lying between them. This CDR3 has 13 amino acids. Germline V CDR1 and CDR2: MNHNY, SVGAGI (reference sequence). The CDR3 nucleotides read TGTGCCAGCACGGATAGCGGTAACAATGAGCAGTTCTTC. Its protein product is CASTDSGNNEQFF.

V usage is TRBV29-1 and J usage is TRBJ1-4; D is undetermined. The germline V and J ends were trimmed by 4 bases and 5 bases, with 14 bases remaining between them. Germline V lookup: CDR1 SQVTM, CDR2 ANQGSEA. CDR3 length: 14 amino acids. CDR3 region: CSVVSGIENEKLFF. The CDR3 bases are TGCAGCGTTGTGTCCGGTATTGAGAATGAAAAACTGTTTTTT.

V usage is TRBV5-1 and J usage is TRBJ1-1, with D possibly matching TRBD1 (6 bases). CDR1 SGHRS and CDR2 YFSETQ come from the germline V gene. Between the trimmed V and J ends, which lost 0 bases and 1 base, there was a span of 22 bases. There are 19 residues in the CDR3. CDR3 sequence reads: CASSLGGPGEWVWNTEAFF. In DNA, the CDR3 is TGCGCCAGCAGCTTGGGGGGGCCTGGCGAATGGGTCTGGAACACTGAAGCTTTCTTT.

CDR3 nucleotides: TGTGCCAGCAGCTTACCGGCTAGCGGGAGCTACGAGCAGTACTTC. It yields the protein CASSLPASGSYEQYF. The rearrangement uses TRBV13 and TRBJ2-7, with 10 bases matching TRBD2. Germline CDR1 and CDR2: PRHDT and FYEKMQ (reference sequence). The CDR3 consists of 15 residues. Trimming removed 2 bases from V and 3 bases from J; junction bases left unmatched: 4.

The V call is TRBV6-1, the J call TRBJ1-5; possible D gene TRBD1, 6 bases. CDR1 is MNHNS, CDR2 SASEGT, per germline. CDR3 length: 15 amino acids. Trimming cost V 1 base and J 4 bases, with 11 bases left between them. This CDR3 reads CASSEVGGGNQPQHF. DNA of the CDR3: TGTGCCAGCAGTGAAGTTGGGGGCGGTAATCAGCCCCAGCATTTT.

This sequence joins TRBV12-3 or TRBV12-4 and TRBJ2-3; weak D call: TRBD2 (6 bases). V lost 5 bases to trimming and J lost 0 bases, with 6 bases between them. The CDR3 runs to 13 residues. The CDR3 loop reads CASSSGSTDTQYF. The CDR3 region has the DNA TGTGCCAGCAGTAGCGGGAGCACAGATACGCAGTATTTT.

The chain carries TRBV9 and TRBJ1-3; no clear D gene. CDR1 is SGDLS and CDR2 is YYNGEE in the germline V gene. The CDR3 covers 15 residues. Trimming took 0 bases from V and 5 from J, leaving 12 bases between them. CDR3 amino acids: CASSVGAESRNTIYF. CDR3 sequence (DNA): TGTGCCAGCAGCGTAGGGGCAGAATCGAGAAACACCATATATTTT.

J is TRBJ1-5 and V is TRBV19; 7 nucleotides agree with TRBD1. V shed 2 bases, J shed 0 bases, and the junction held 4 bases outside the gene matches. Germline lookup yields CDR1 LNHDA and CDR2 SQIVND (reference sequence). The length of the CDR3 is 16 residues. CDR3 region: CASSISAGGSNQPQHF. DNA of the CDR3: TGTGCCAGTAGTATATCGGCAGGGGGTAGCAATCAGCCCCAGCATTTT.

The CDR3 DNA reads as TGTGCCAGTAGTGTCCCCGGCGGGGGGCGCGCCTATGGCTACACCTTC. Translating gives CASSVPGGGRAYGYTF. The V call is TRBV19, the J call TRBJ1-2; possibly TRBD1 for D (6 bases). The V end was cut by 5 bases, the J end by 4 bases, with 20 bases between. The CDR3 loop spans 16 amino acids. Germline assignment: CDR1 LNHDA and CDR2 SQIVND (reference sequence).

In its sample, this clone was seen a few times. The V gene is TRBV5-6, the J gene TRBJ1-2; D is possibly TRBD1 (6 bases). Germline values: CDR1 SGHDT, CDR2 YYEEEE. Deletions cut 2 bases from V and 8 bases from J, with 13 bases between. This CDR3 has 13 residues. The CDR3 here is CASSFGQRQGYTF. The CDR3 DNA follows: TGTGCCAGCAGCTTTGGACAGCGGCAAGGCTACACCTTC.

The chain recombines TRBV10-1 with TRBJ2-1, with D possibly matching TRBD2 (7 bases). The CDR3 totals 13 residues. The V end was cut by 0 bases, the J end by 9 bases, with 9 bases between. CDR1 WNHNN and CDR2 SYGVQD come from the germline V gene (reference sequence). In nucleotides, the CDR3 is TGCGCCAGCAGTGAGTCGAGGGGGGGTGAGCAGTTCTTC. It specifies CASSESRGGEQFF.

This clone was recorded once. The CDR3 spells CASSHSVNEQFF. DNA of the CDR3: TGTGCCAGCAGCCACTCGGTAAATGAGCAGTTCTTC. This sequence joins TRBV3-1 (or the pseudogene TRBV3-2) and TRBJ2-1; no clear D gene. The CDR3 has 12 amino acids. Germline lookup yields CDR1 LGHDT and CDR2 YNNKEL (reference sequence). Trimming cost V 3 bases and J 7 bases, with 7 bases left between them.

V usage is TRBV28 and J usage is TRBJ1-4; D is perhaps TRBD1 (5 bases). CDR3 length: 16 residues. Trimming left V 6 bases short and J 7 bases short, with 21 bases between. The germline V gene has CDR1 MDHEN and CDR2 SYDVKM. The CDR3 DNA reads as TGTGCCAGCAGCCCCGGCGACAGAGGTGGTGCTGAAAAACTGTTTTTT. It encodes CASSPGDRGGAEKLFF.

The chain employs TRBV5-1 and TRBJ2-2; D is perhaps TRBD2 (5 bases). Trimming stripped 7 bases from V and 5 bases from J, with 18 bases between. CDR3 size: 15 residues. Germline-derived CDR1 and CDR2 are SGHRS and YFSETQ. The CDR3 nucleotides are TGCGCCAGCCGACCCCTCTCGGGGTGGACCGGGGAGCTGTTTTTT. Amino acids: CASRPLSGWTGELFF.

The rearrangement uses TRBV13 and TRBJ1-4; 7 bases are a match to TRBD1. The CDR3 is made up of 14 amino acids. From germline, CDR1 is PRHDT and CDR2 FYEKMQ (reference sequence). After removal of 6 bases from V and 6 bases from J, the junction contained 7 bases not matched to a gene. The CDR3 DNA sequence: TGTGCCAGCAGTTCGACAGGGCGTTATGAAAAACTGTTTTTT. It specifies CASSSTGRYEKLFF.

The rearrangement links TRBV29-1 to TRBJ2-1; D is perhaps TRBD2 (6 bases). In germline, CDR1 is SQVTM, CDR2 ANQGSEA. CDR3 size: 15 residues. The V end was cut by 3 bases, the J end by 0 bases, with 12 bases between. The CDR3 is CSVDMGEVSYNEQFF. The CDR3 coding sequence is TGCAGCGTTGATATGGGGGAGGTCTCCTACAATGAGCAGTTCTTC.

The V gene is TRBV6-6, the J gene TRBJ2-7; 8 bases fit TRBD1. V shed 8 bases, J shed 0 bases, and the junction held 3 bases outside the gene matches. CDR1 is MNHNY, CDR2 SVGAGI, per germline (reference sequence). The CDR3 is 13 residues long. The CDR3 DNA sequence: TGTGCCAGCCGGACAGGGTCCTCCTACGAGCAGTACTTC. Its translation is CASRTGSSYEQYF.

This clone was recorded a few times. The rearrangement joins TRBV11-2 to TRBJ1-2; 7 nucleotides agree with TRBD1. Per the germline V gene, CDR1 is SGHAT and CDR2 is FQNNGV. The CDR3 loop spans 13 amino acids. V lost 1 base to trimming and J lost 6 bases; unmatched junction nucleotides: 2. CDR3 in DNA: TGTGCCAGCAGCTTAGGACAGGGAAATGGCTACACCTTC. This translates into CASSLGQGNGYTF.

Comments on this clone: One end of the junction is discordant with germline, which a read error may explain. V is TRBV14 and J is TRBJ2-2; D is unclear. CDR3 length: 15 residues. From germline, CDR1 is SGHDN and CDR2 FVKESK. CDR3 coding DNA: TGTGCCAGCAGTCAAGATCCGGTTCGTCACGGGGAGCTGTTTTTT. Encoded protein: CASSQDPVRHGELFF.

The J gene is TRBJ1-6, the V gene TRBV9; 11 bases are shared with TRBD1. Per germline, CDR1 SGDLS and CDR2 YYNGEE. The CDR3 is 15 residues long. The junction had 3 bases not matched to a gene; V was cut back by 2 bases and J by 8 bases. CDR3 bases: TGTGCCAGCAGCGTCCAGGGACAGGGGGATTCACCCCTCCACTTT. It encodes CASSVQGQGDSPLHF.

A word on this clone: Other nucleotide sequences from this sample produce the same CDR3. The chain employs TRBV4-1 and TRBJ1-4; maybe TRBD1 (5 bases). V lost 1 base and J lost 4, with 7 bases in between. CDR1 is MGHRA and CDR2 is YSYEKL in the germline V gene. The CDR3 spans 14 residues. CDR3 protein: CASSQGQGNEKLFF. CDR3 DNA: TGCGCCAGCAGCCAAGGCCAGGGTAATGAAAAACTGTTTTTT.

The J gene is TRBJ2-5, the V gene TRBV3-1 (or the pseudogene TRBV3-2), with 14 bases lining up with TRBD2. Trimming took 4 bases from V and 2 from J; bases not matched to a gene: 3. Per the germline V gene, CDR1 is LGHDT and CDR2 is YNNKEL (reference sequence). This CDR3 is 16 amino acids long. CDR3 DNA: TGTGCCAGCAGCCTTAGACTAGCGGGAGGGCAAGAGACCCAGTACTTC. Residues: CASSLRLAGGQETQYF.

The chain joins TRBV5-1 to TRBJ2-7; D might be TRBD2 (6 bases). The CDR3 covers 14 residues. V was trimmed by 0 bases and J by 1 base, leaving 8 bases between them. Germline CDR1 and CDR2: SGHRS and YFSETQ. The CDR3 spells CASSLDGLSYEQYF. The CDR3 nucleotides are TGCGCCAGCAGCTTGGATGGACTATCCTACGAGCAGTACTTC.

This clone was seen a handful of times. The rearrangement uses TRBV19 and TRBJ2-7, with D perhaps matching TRBD1 (6 bases). CDR3 size: 14 residues. V was clipped by 6 bases and J by 2 bases, with 14 bases between them. Germline V gives CDR1 LNHDA, CDR2 SQIVND (reference sequence). The CDR3 DNA sequence: TGTGCCAGTAGCCCATGGGGGCTTCCCTACGAGCAGTACTTC. Residues: CASSPWGLPYEQYF.

This clone was counted only a few times. The chain links TRBV7-8 to TRBJ2-2; a possible D gene is TRBD1 (6 bases). Trimming left V 3 bases short and J 1 base short, with 12 bases between. The CDR3 has 16 residues. CDR1 and CDR2 from the germline V gene are SGHVS and FQNEAQ. In DNA form, the CDR3 reads TGTGCCAGCAGCTTCCCGGGACAACTGAACACCGGGGAGCTGTTTTTT. Translating gives CASSFPGQLNTGELFF.

This chain uses TRBV11-2 with TRBJ2-6; 15 bases line up with TRBD2. J gave up 3 bases and V 2 bases, and 5 bases lay outside the gene matches. The germline V gene has CDR1 SGHAT and CDR2 FQNNGV. The CDR3 consists of 19 residues. The CDR3 spells CASSLSPGLAGGGANVLTF. The CDR3 DNA follows: TGTGCCAGCAGCTTAAGCCCGGGACTAGCGGGAGGTGGGGCCAACGTCCTGACTTTC.

The chain links TRBV27 to TRBJ2-1; 12 bases fit TRBD2. Germline-derived CDR1 and CDR2 are MNHEY and SMNVEV (reference sequence). Trimming at V came to 5 bases and at J to 6 bases, leaving 5 bases not matched to a gene. The CDR3 loop spans 15 amino acids. This chain's CDR3 is CASSRGLAGSNEQFF. The CDR3 DNA sequence: TGTGCCAGCAGTAGGGGACTAGCGGGTAGCAATGAGCAGTTCTTC.